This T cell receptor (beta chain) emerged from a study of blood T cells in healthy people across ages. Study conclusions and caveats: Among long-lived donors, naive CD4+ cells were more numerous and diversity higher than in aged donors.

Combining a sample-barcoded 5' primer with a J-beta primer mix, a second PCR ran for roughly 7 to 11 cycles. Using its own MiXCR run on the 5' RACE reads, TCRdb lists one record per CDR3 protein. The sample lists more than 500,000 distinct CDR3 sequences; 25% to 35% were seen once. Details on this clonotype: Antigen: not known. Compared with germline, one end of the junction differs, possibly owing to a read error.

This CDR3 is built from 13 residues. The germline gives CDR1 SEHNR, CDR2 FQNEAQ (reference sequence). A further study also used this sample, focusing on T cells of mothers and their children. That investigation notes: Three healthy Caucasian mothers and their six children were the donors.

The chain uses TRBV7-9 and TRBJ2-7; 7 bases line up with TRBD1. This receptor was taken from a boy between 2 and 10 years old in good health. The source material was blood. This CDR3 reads CASSSGQVYEQCF. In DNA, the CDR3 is TGTGCCAGCAGCTCCGGACAGGTCTACGAGCAGTGCTTC.